The rows below give T cell receptor beta chains drawn from one sample of a study of shared clonotypes between healthy human individuals. Data came from immunoSEQ multiplex PCR; TCRdb stores just in-frame clones and leaves some out. In the table there are roughly 1,000,000 clones, 78% of which are singletons. Sequenced sample: memory CD4+ T cells from PBMCs. The receptors were sampled from a man between 18 and 35 years old in good health. Some clones in this sample may be carry-over from other donors' samples. The CDR3 runs from the conserved cysteine through the conserved F or W. D genes are given only for firm matches. Some rows mark clone size as missing; the rest say once, few, many or name a class of expanded clone.

d_call j_call clone_size v_call cdr3_aa cdr3_nt
TRBD1 TRBJ2-7 . TRBV7-2 CASSLGQVYEQYF TGTGCCAGCAGCTTGGGACAGGTCTACGAGCAGTACTTC
. TRBJ1-3 . TRBV7-8 CASSLLGGENTIYF TGTGCCAGCAGCTTATTGGGGGGGGAAAACACCATATATTTT
TRBD2 TRBJ2-3 . TRBV5-4 CASSYKTSPDTQYF TGTGCCAGCAGCTACAAGACTAGCCCCGATACGCAGTATTTT
TRBD1 TRBJ1-5 . TRBV7-9 CASSLGDRGNRGQPQHF TGTGCCAGCAGCTTAGGGGACAGGGGTAATCGGGGTCAGCCCCAGCATTTT
. TRBJ2-3 few TRBV9 CASSGSLEDTQYF TGTGCCAGCAGCGGAAGCCTCGAAGATACGCAGTATTTT
. TRBJ1-1 . TRBV28 CASLRDSNTEAFF TGTGCCAGTCTCCGGGACTCCAACACTGAAGCTTTCTTT
. TRBJ2-6 few TRBV29-1 CSVEAGTDVSGANVLTF TGCAGCGTTGAAGCAGGGACCGACGTCTCTGGGGCCAACGTCCTGACTTTC
. TRBJ2-5 . TRBV19 CASSLPRGSGNRETQYF TGTGCCAGTAGTCTCCCCAGGGGGAGCGGGAATCGGGAGACCCAGTACTTC
. TRBJ2-3 . TRBV9 CASSAGTDTQYF TGTGCCAGCAGCGCGGGCACAGATACGCAGTATTTT
. TRBJ2-2 . TRBV11-3 CASSRTATGELFF TGTGCCAGCAGCAGGACAGCCACCGGGGAGCTGTTTTTT
. TRBJ1-5 . TRBV5-3 CARSPGRPQPPRGNQPQHF TGTGCCAGAAGCCCGGGACGGCCGCAGCCGCCGAGGGGCAATCAGCCCCAGCATTTT
. TRBJ1-2 . TRBV19 CASSTRQESYGYTF TGTGCCAGTAGTACCCGCCAGGAGTCATATGGCTACACCTTC
TRBD1 TRBJ2-3 . TRBV19 CASRPRGQGATDTQYF TGTGCCAGTAGGCCAAGGGGACAGGGGGCAACAGATACGCAGTATTTT
TRBD1 TRBJ2-7 . TRBV2 CASSEARTGGYEQYF TGTGCCAGCAGTGAAGCGCGGACAGGGGGCTACGAGCAGTACTTC
. TRBJ1-4 . TRBV7-9 CASTPRGRFEKLFF TGTGCCAGCACCCCTCGGGGGCGCTTTGAAAAACTGTTTTTT
TRBD1 TRBJ2-7 . TRBV29-1 CSVDWAQGGRVLWEQYF TGCAGCGTTGATTGGGCTCAAGGGGGCAGGGTTTTGTGGGAGCAGTACTTC